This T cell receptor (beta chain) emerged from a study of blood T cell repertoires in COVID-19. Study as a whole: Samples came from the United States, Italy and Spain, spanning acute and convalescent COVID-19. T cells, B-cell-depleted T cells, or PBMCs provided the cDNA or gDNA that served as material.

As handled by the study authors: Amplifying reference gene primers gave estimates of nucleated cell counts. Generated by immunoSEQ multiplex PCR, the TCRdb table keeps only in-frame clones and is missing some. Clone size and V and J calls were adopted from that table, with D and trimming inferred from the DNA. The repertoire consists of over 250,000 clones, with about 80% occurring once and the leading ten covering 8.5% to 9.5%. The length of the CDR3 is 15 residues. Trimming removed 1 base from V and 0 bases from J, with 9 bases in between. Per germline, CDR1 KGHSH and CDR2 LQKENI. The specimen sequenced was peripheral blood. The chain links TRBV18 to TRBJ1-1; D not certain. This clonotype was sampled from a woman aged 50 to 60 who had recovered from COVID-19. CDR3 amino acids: CASSPQRGVNTEAFF. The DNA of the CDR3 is TGTGCCAGCTCACCACAACGGGGTGTGAACACTGAAGCTTTCTTT.